Listed below are T cell receptor beta chains from one sample, sequenced in a study of post-analysis software for immune sequencing data. TCRdb ran MiXCR on the PCR reads and lists one entry per CDR3 protein. The sample lists 750,000 to 900,000 distinct CDR3 sequences; 35% to 55% were seen once. Input material: blood. The receptors come from a girl between 5 and 17 years old with multiple sclerosis. The CDR3 runs from the conserved cysteine through the conserved F or W. The order of the fields is clone size, V gene, J gene, D gene, CDR3 DNA, CDR3 protein. D genes are given only for firm matches. A row's size may be missing; if present it is once, few, many or a size class.

>.|TRBV7-2|TRBJ2-3|TRBD2
TGTGCCAGCGGCGGCAGCAGGGCTAGCGGGGAAGATACGCAGTATTTT
CASGGSRASGEDTQYF
>few|TRBV12-3/TRBV12-4|TRBJ2-5|TRBD2
TGTGTCGGCAGTTTAGAGGCTAGCGGTCCCCAAGAGACCCAGTACTTC
CVGSLEASGPQETQYF
>.|TRBV7-2|TRBJ2-5|.
TGTGCCAGCAGCTTAGTTAGGCAAGAGGAGACCCAGTACTTC
CASSLVRQEETQYF
>.|TRBV5-8|TRBJ2-7|.
TGTGCCAGCAGCTTGGTGGGATCCTACTACGAGCAGTACTTC
CASSLVGSYYEQYF
>.|TRBV7-6|TRBJ2-7|TRBD2
TGTGCCAGCAGCTTCTTGGTGGGACTAGCGGGAACCTACGAGCAGTACTTC
CASSFLVGLAGTYEQYF
>once|TRBV6-5|TRBJ1-2|.
TGTGCCAGCAGTTACTCGAGCCGGGGGAGGGACGGCTACACCTTC
CASSYSSRGRDGYTF
>.|TRBV27|TRBJ2-2|.
TGTGCCAGCAGTTTAATGGGATCCGGGGAGCTGTTTTTT
CASSLMGSGELFF
>.|TRBV6-1|TRBJ1-1|.
TGTGCCAGCAGTGAACAACCAGGGGTGAACACTGAAGCTTTCTTT
CASSEQPGVNTEAFF
>few|TRBV7-2|TRBJ2-7|TRBD2
TGTGCCAGCAGCGACCGGGGCGGGAGCCTAAACGAGCAGTACTTC
CASSDRGGSLNEQYF
>.|TRBV3-1|TRBJ2-7|.
TGTGCCAGCAGCCAAGGGGGGGGACAGACCGAGCAGTACTTC
CASSQGGGQTEQYF
>.|TRBV5-1|TRBJ2-7|.
TGCGCCAGCAGCTCGCAGGGGCACTCCTACGAGCAGTACTTC
CASSSQGHSYEQYF
>.|TRBV5-5|TRBJ2-1|TRBD2
TGTGCCAGCAGCTTGCGTGCCAGCGGGATACCCAATGAGCAGTTCTTC
CASSLRASGIPNEQFF
>few|TRBV20-1|TRBJ2-7|TRBD1
TGCAGTGCTACGAACTCTAGGGGGGGACAGGGCTGGTACGAGCAGTACTTC
CSATNSRGGQGWYEQYF
>.|TRBV27|TRBJ1-2|.
TGTGCCAGCAGTCCACAGGCGGCTAGTTATGGCTACACCTTC
CASSPQAASYGYTF
>.|TRBV7-9|TRBJ2-7|TRBD2
TGTGCCAGCAGCGTAGGCGTAACGGGAGGGATGGCCTACGAGCAGTACTTC
CASSVGVTGGMAYEQYF
>.|TRBV12-3/TRBV12-4|TRBJ2-1|.
TGTGCCAGCAGTTTATCGACTCTCGACAATGAGCAGTTCTTC
CASSLSTLDNEQFF
>.|TRBV29-1|TRBJ2-7|TRBD2
TGCAGCGTCCGGACGACTAGCGCCTACGAGCAGTACTTC
CSVRTTSAYEQYF
>.|TRBV10-3|TRBJ1-2|.
TGTGCCATCGGCGCAGGGGAAGGCTACACCTTC
CAIGAGEGYTF
>.|TRBV5-1|TRBJ2-7|.
TGCGCCAGCAGTAAGGAGGGGTACAATGAGCAGTACTTC
CASSKEGYNEQYF
>few|TRBV10-3|TRBJ2-5|.
TGTGCCATCAGTGAGGTGGGGTTAGAGCAGTACTTC
CAISEVGLEQYF
>few|TRBV7-9|TRBJ1-2|TRBD1
TGTGCCAGCAGCTTAGCGGGCAGGGGGCGGAAGGACTATGGCTACACCTTC
CASSLAGRGRKDYGYTF
>.|TRBV20-1|TRBJ2-1|.
TGCAGTGCTAGAGACCCGGATCCCGGAAATGAGCAGTTCTTC
CSARDPDPGNEQFF
>.|TRBV6-1|TRBJ1-5|TRBD1
TGTGCCAGCACCAGAAGCGCGAGCAGGGGGGAACAGCCCCAGCATTTT
CASTRSASRGEQPQHF
>.|TRBV10-3|TRBJ2-1|TRBD2
TGTGCCATCAGCGGGACTAGCGGGACCTACAATGAGCAGTTCTTC
CAISGTSGTYNEQFF
>.|TRBV11-3|TRBJ1-1|TRBD1
TGTGCCAGCAGGTCCGGGACAGGGGACACTGAAGCTTTCTTT
CASRSGTGDTEAFF
>.|TRBV27|TRBJ2-7|TRBD2
TGTGCCTCCGGGGGGGAGGGGGGGTACGAGCAGTACTTC
CASGGEGGYEQYF
>.|TRBV29-1|TRBJ2-7|.
TGCAGCGTTGAAGGGCTAGGTATGAGGCTTGACGAGCAGTACTTC
CSVEGLGMRLDEQYF
>.|TRBV6-6|TRBJ2-1|.
TGTGCCAGCAGTTTCGGACTTGCCCAATCACTATACAATGAGCAGTTCTTC
CASSFGLAQSLYNEQFF
>.|TRBV10-2|TRBJ2-2|TRBD2
TGCGCCAGCAGTGTGACTAGCGGAAACACCGGGGAGCTGTTTTTT
CASSVTSGNTGELFF
>.|TRBV5-1|TRBJ1-1|.
TGCGCCAGCAGCGAGACTGACACTGAAGCTTTCTTT
CASSETDTEAFF
>many|TRBV7-9|TRBJ2-7|TRBD1
TGTGCCAGCAGCTTGGACAGGGGAAACGAGCAGTACTTC
CASSLDRGNEQYF
>.|TRBV5-1|TRBJ2-4|.
TGCGCCAGCAGCTTGGGGCGGGAAAACATTCAGTACTTC
CASSLGRENIQYF
>.|TRBV29-1|TRBJ2-3|TRBD2
TGCAGCGTTGAAGATGCGCTAGCGGGAACCACAGATACGCAGTATTTT
CSVEDALAGTTDTQYF
>few|TRBV24-1|TRBJ2-5|.
TGTGCCACCAGTGATTTGCCCACGACAGGTGGGCAAGAGACCCAGTACTTC
CATSDLPTTGGQETQYF
>.|TRBV5-1|TRBJ2-1|TRBD2
TGCGCCAGCAGCCCGACGGGACTAGCGGGCTTCAATGAGCAGTTCTTC
CASSPTGLAGFNEQFF
>few|TRBV3-1|TRBJ2-7|.
TGTGCCAGCAGCCCACCAACAATTTCCTTAGAACGACAGTCAGACTACGAGCAGTACTTC
CASSPPTISLERQSDYEQYF
>.|TRBV6-1|TRBJ2-5|.
TGTGCCAGCAGTGGGAAAGAGACCCAGTACTTC
CASSGKETQYF